At least ten counts were recorded for the clone carrying this T cell receptor beta chain. Its specificity is not known. By 5'RACE with 10-nucleotide random UMIs, the cDNA was made. TCRdb analysed the 5' RACE reads with MiXCR anew, one entry per CDR3 protein. The sample contains tens of thousands of distinct CDR3 sequences, roughly 10% of which appear only once. The time point denotes: longitudinal time-point 1 (baseline). Healthy controls were blood bank volunteers in Maryland, USA. It was from 2 million PBMCs stored at -80 C that the unsorted libraries were obtained. Between the trimmed V and J ends, which lost 4 bases and 3 bases, there was a span of 6 bases. Germline values: CDR1 MRHNA, CDR2 SNTAGT. CDR3 size: 13 residues. This sample stems from a study of neurological immune-mediated disorders. Study-wide points: In HTLV-1-associated myelopathy, TCR clonal expansion was greatest, and in multiple sclerosis it was least, below healthy controls.

The sample taken for sequencing was PBMCs. This clonotype was obtained from a man aged 30 to 39 in good health. V gene TRBV6-4 combines with J gene TRBJ2-2; maybe TRBD1 (5 bases). This CDR3 reads CASSVGDTGELFF. The CDR3 nucleotides read TGTGCCAGCAGTGTAGGGGACACCGGGGAGCTGTTTTTT.